A selection of T cell receptor beta chains follows, all from one sample in a study of T cells in Graves' hyperthyroidism and ophthalmopathy. TCRdb used MiXCR to reprocess the multiplex PCR reads, holding one entry per CDR3 protein. In the table there are about 400,000 distinct CDR3 sequences, around an eighth of which are singletons. Material for sequencing was blood. Every receptor here comes from a man in his fifties or sixties with Graves' ophthalmopathy. The CDR3 runs from the conserved cysteine through the conserved F or W. Each record gives: D gene, J gene, clone size, V gene, CDR3 protein, CDR3 DNA. The D gene is left open where the match is weak. Rows may omit the clone size; those that give it use once, few, many or a size class.

- | TRBJ1-1 | many | TRBV5-4 | CASSLGQHNTEAFF | TGTGCCAGCAGCTTGGGGCAGCACAACACTGAAGCTTTCTTT
- | TRBJ2-2 | many | TRBV2 | CASSEYRNTGELFF | TGTGCCAGCAGTGAGTATAGGAACACCGGGGAGCTGTTTTTT
- | TRBJ2-7 | many | TRBV11-1 | CASSLGLNRGIDEQYF | TGTGCCAGCAGCTTAGGGCTCAATCGGGGTATCGACGAGCAGTACTTC
TRBD1 | TRBJ2-7 | many | TRBV18 | CASSPQGDTYEQYF | TGTGCCAGCTCACCCCAGGGGGACACCTACGAGCAGTACTTC
- | TRBJ1-1 | few | TRBV19 | CASSIVGGNTEAFF | TGTGCCAGTAGTATAGTGGGGGGCAACACTGAAGCTTTCTTT
- | TRBJ1-1 | - | TRBV29-1 | CSVITGLMNTEAFF | TGCAGCGTTATAACGGGCCTTATGAACACTGAAGCTTTCTTT
TRBD1 | TRBJ2-2 | - | TRBV10-3 | CAISERTGGATGELFF | TGTGCCATCAGTGAGAGGACAGGGGGCGCCACCGGGGAGCTGTTTTTT
- | TRBJ2-1 | - | TRBV29-1 | CSTTSNHNEQFF | TGCAGCACGACTTCGAATCACAATGAGCAGTTCTTC
- | TRBJ2-7 | many | TRBV28 | CASSFLVDRYEQYF | TGTGCCAGCAGTTTTTTGGTGGATCGGTACGAGCAGTACTTC
- | TRBJ2-5 | many | TRBV11-3 | CASSPILERGEETQYF | TGTGCCAGCAGCCCAATCCTGGAAAGGGGAGAAGAGACCCAGTACTTC
TRBD2 | TRBJ2-7 | many | TRBV20-1 | CSVAGEIYEQYF | TGCAGTGTAGCGGGAGAGATCTACGAGCAGTACTTC
TRBD2 | TRBJ2-3 | few | TRBV6-4 | CASSAPGGTQYF | TGTGCCAGCAGCGCCCCGGGGGGTACGCAGTATTTT
- | TRBJ2-3 | many | TRBV20-1 | CSASTEGNTDTQYF | TGCAGTGCTAGTACGGAAGGCAACACAGATACGCAGTATTTT
TRBD2 | TRBJ2-2 | - | TRBV7-9 | CASSSQRLAGVTTGELFF | TGTGCCAGCAGCTCACAGAGACTAGCGGGAGTGACTACCGGGGAGCTGTTTTTT
- | TRBJ1-2 | many | TRBV2 | CASRLGASSNYGYTF | TGTGCCAGCAGGCTGGGGGCGTCGTCTAACTATGGCTACACCTTC
TRBD2 | TRBJ2-7 | many | TRBV20-1 | CSARSGTSRYEQYF | TGCAGTGCTAGGTCCGGGACTAGTCGTTACGAGCAGTACTTC
TRBD1 | TRBJ2-1 | many | TRBV6-1 | CASSTGGLSYNEQFF | TGTGCCAGCAGTACAGGGGGTCTATCCTACAATGAGCAGTTCTTC
- | TRBJ2-1 | once | TRBV11-2 | CASSLVGTSGFDEQFF | TGTGCCAGCAGCTTAGTAGGGACCTCAGGCTTCGATGAGCAGTTCTTC
TRBD2 | TRBJ2-1 | - | TRBV19 | CASSTTGVAGPRDEQFF | TGTGCCAGTAGTACCACGGGGGTAGCGGGTCCTAGGGATGAGCAGTTCTTC
TRBD1 | TRBJ1-5 | many | TRBV27 | CASRHDRGMNQPQHF | TGTGCCAGCAGACATGACAGGGGAATGAATCAGCCCCAGCATTTT
TRBD2 | TRBJ2-7 | many | TRBV27 | CASSRMLADYSYEQYF | TGTGCCAGCAGCCGAATGCTAGCGGACTACTCCTACGAGCAGTACTTC
TRBD2 | TRBJ2-3 | many | TRBV5-1 | CASSLPSGRAADTQYF | TGCGCCAGCAGCCTACCCAGCGGGAGGGCCGCAGATACGCAGTATTTT
- | TRBJ2-1 | many | TRBV12-3/TRBV12-4 | CASSLVPNEQFF | TGTGCCAGCAGTTTAGTACCGAATGAGCAGTTCTTC
- | TRBJ1-1 | many | TRBV20-1 | CSAYRATGTEAFF | TGCAGTGCTTACCGGGCTACGGGTACTGAAGCTTTCTTT
- | TRBJ2-2 | many | TRBV6-5 | CASSYLEDTGELFF | TGTGCCAGCAGTTACCTGGAGGACACCGGGGAGCTGTTTTTT
TRBD2 | TRBJ2-2 | - | TRBV20-1 | CSAASGSLKTGELFF | TGCAGTGCAGCTAGCGGGAGTTTGAAAACCGGGGAGCTGTTTTTT
TRBD1 | TRBJ2-7 | many | TRBV28 | CASTPPNPQGVYEQYF | TGTGCCAGCACCCCTCCCAACCCTCAGGGGGTCTACGAGCAGTACTTC
TRBD2 | TRBJ2-1 | few | TRBV11-3 | CASNLGGGRSDEQFF | TGTGCCAGCAACTTAGGTGGCGGGAGATCTGATGAGCAGTTCTTC
- | TRBJ2-3 | few | TRBV14 | CASSQEFGSYSDTQYF | TGTGCCAGCAGCCAAGAGTTCGGGAGTTACTCAGATACGCAGTATTTT
TRBD2 | TRBJ2-5 | few | TRBV28 | CASSPGLAGGPTGTQYF | TGTGCCAGCAGTCCAGGACTAGCGGGAGGCCCAACGGGGACCCAGTACTTC
- | TRBJ2-1 | - | TRBV11-3 | CASSQQGHSYNEQFF | TGTGCCAGCAGCCAGCAGGGCCACTCCTACAATGAGCAGTTCTTC
TRBD2 | TRBJ2-7 | - | TRBV20-1 | CSAGDLLGGEQYF | TGCAGTGCTGGAGACCTCCTGGGGGGGGAGCAGTACTTC
- | TRBJ2-1 | - | TRBV5-1 | CASSPLRLVYNEQFF | TGCGCCAGCAGCCCCCTCAGGCTAGTTTACAATGAGCAGTTCTTC
TRBD2 | TRBJ2-3 | - | TRBV10-3 | CAISAGGGPGLAGGPNMTQYF | TGTGCCATCAGTGCGGGTGGAGGACCGGGACTAGCGGGAGGGCCGAATATGACGCAGTATTTT
- | TRBJ2-7 | many | TRBV12-3/TRBV12-4 | CASSKDYEQYF | TGTGCCAGCAGTAAAGATTACGAGCAGTACTTC
TRBD2 | TRBJ2-3 | - | TRBV24-1 | CATSSGGRAGTDTQYF | TGTGCCACCTCTTCGGGCGGGAGGGCCGGCACAGATACGCAGTATTTT
TRBD2 | TRBJ2-2 | few | TRBV12-3/TRBV12-4 | CASSFWPGLGVPGELFF | TGTGCCAGCAGTTTCTGGCCGGGACTAGGAGTTCCCGGGGAGCTGTTTTTT
- | TRBJ1-5 | few | TRBV10-3 | CAISEKGLSMGNQPQHF | TGTGCCATCAGTGAGAAGGGGCTGAGTATGGGCAATCAGCCCCAGCATTTT
- | TRBJ1-1 | - | TRBV5-1 | CASHRTYLSEAFF | TGCGCCAGCCATAGAACGTATCTGAGTGAAGCTTTCTTT
- | TRBJ2-2 | - | TRBV7-2 | CASSFSAAHPGELFF | TGTGCCAGCAGCTTTTCAGCGGCCCATCCCGGGGAGCTGTTTTTT
- | TRBJ2-1 | - | TRBV5-1 | CASSLAVLSYNEQFF | TGCGCCAGCAGCTTGGCTGTGTTATCCTACAATGAGCAGTTCTTC
TRBD1 | TRBJ1-4 | - | TRBV12-5 | CASGLGQGREKLFF | TGTGCTAGTGGTCTGGGACAGGGTCGCGAAAAACTGTTTTTT
- | TRBJ2-3 | many | TRBV27 | CASSLGLSGDTQYF | TGTGCCAGCAGTTTAGGACTATCTGGGGATACGCAGTATTTT
- | TRBJ2-1 | many | TRBV28 | CASSLRGYNEQFF | TGTGCCAGCAGTCTCCGGGGCTACAATGAGCAGTTCTTC
- | TRBJ2-3 | many | TRBV12-3/TRBV12-4 | CASNWGSTDTQYF | TGTGCCAGCAATTGGGGGAGCACAGATACGCAGTATTTT
TRBD2 | TRBJ2-7 | many | TRBV20-1 | CVWREGYEQYF | TGCGTCTGGCGGGAGGGCTACGAGCAGTACTTC
- | TRBJ2-7 | many | TRBV6-1 | CASSGLPRGHEQYF | TGTGCCAGCAGTGGGCTTCCTCGCGGTCACGAGCAGTACTTC
TRBD2 | TRBJ2-5 | - | TRBV7-9 | CASSPTLPGGTQYF | TGTGCCAGCAGCCCCACTCTCCCGGGAGGGACCCAGTACTTC
- | TRBJ2-1 | many | TRBV6-1 | CASSWAPGAASNEQFF | TGTGCCAGCAGTTGGGCCCCCGGGGCTGCCTCCAATGAGCAGTTCTTC
- | TRBJ2-3 | - | TRBV5-6 | CASSHVRAYQEDTQYF | TGTGCCAGCAGCCATGTTCGAGCCTACCAGGAAGATACGCAGTATTTT
TRBD1 | TRBJ2-1 | - | TRBV18 | CASSRTGGSSYNEQFF | TGTGCCAGCTCACGGACAGGGGGTAGCTCCTACAATGAGCAGTTCTTC
- | TRBJ2-1 | - | TRBV10-1 | CASSAGTLVNEQFF | TGCGCCAGCAGTGCCGGGACTCTAGTCAATGAGCAGTTCTTC
TRBD2 | TRBJ2-3 | many | TRBV11-3 | CASSPEGLAGGTDTQYF | TGTGCCAGCAGCCCAGAGGGACTAGCGGGAGGCACAGATACGCAGTATTTT
- | TRBJ2-2 | - | TRBV6-1 | CASSEPNTGELFF | TGTGCCAGCTCAGAACCGAACACCGGGGAGCTGTTTTTT
- | TRBJ1-4 | many | TRBV20-1 | CSVSLGGGNEKLFF | TGCAGTGTTTCACTTGGGGGGGGAAATGAAAAACTGTTTTTT
TRBD2 | TRBJ2-7 | many | TRBV6-2/TRBV6-3 | CASSYQTSGRPTYEQYF | TGTGCCAGCAGTTACCAGACTAGCGGGAGGCCAACCTACGAGCAGTACTTC
TRBD2 | TRBJ2-3 | many | TRBV5-1 | CASTIEGLAGRTDTQYF | TGCGCCAGCACAATCGAGGGACTAGCGGGTAGGACAGATACGCAGTATTTT
TRBD2 | TRBJ2-7 | few | TRBV4-1 | CASSQPGLAFEQYF | TGCGCCAGCAGCCAACCGGGACTAGCGTTTGAGCAGTACTTC